This T cell receptor (beta chain) stems from a study of radiation and T cells in renal cell carcinoma. The method was immunoSEQ multiplex PCR; TCRdb's version includes in-frame clones alone and lacks a portion of them. The data contain roughly 90,000 clones, just under 85% of them singletons. Time point given: blood 4 weeks post-SBRT, at nephrectomy. The treatment was: 15 Gy SBRT to primary tumor, nephrectomy 4 weeks later. The V gene end was trimmed by 1 base and the J gene end by 5 bases; junction bases not matched to a gene: 5. Per germline, CDR1 SGHRS and CDR2 YFSETQ. The CDR3 is 16 amino acids. Only a few counts were recorded for this clone.

The chain employs TRBV5-1 and TRBJ2-2; 10 bases are shared with TRBD2. The origin of this receptor is a man aged 45-60 years with renal cell carcinoma. The source material was blood, sampled from a patient whose treatment included radiotherapy and nephrectomy. The CDR3 coding sequence is TGCGCCAGCAGCTTGTTAGCGGGAGGTGGGACCGGGGAGCTGTTTTTT. Encoded protein: CASSLLAGGGTGELFF.